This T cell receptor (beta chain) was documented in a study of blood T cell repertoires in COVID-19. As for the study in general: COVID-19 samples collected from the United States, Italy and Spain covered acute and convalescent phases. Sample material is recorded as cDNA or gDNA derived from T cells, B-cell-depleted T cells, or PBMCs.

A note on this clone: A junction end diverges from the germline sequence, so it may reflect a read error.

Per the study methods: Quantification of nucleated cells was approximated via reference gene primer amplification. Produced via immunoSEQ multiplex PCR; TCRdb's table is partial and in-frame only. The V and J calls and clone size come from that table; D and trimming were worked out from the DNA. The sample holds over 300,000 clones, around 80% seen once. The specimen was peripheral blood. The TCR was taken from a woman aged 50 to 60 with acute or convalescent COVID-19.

In nucleotides, the CDR3 is TGTGCCAGCAGTACCGACAGGTTTGGGACCAACGTCCTGACTTTC. Translating gives CASSTDRFGTNVLTF. This sequence joins TRBV6-5 and TRBJ2-6, with TRBD1 as a possible D gene (6 bases). The CDR3 is 15 residues long. Germline CDR1 and CDR2: MNHEY and SVGAGI.